This TCR beta chain was observed in a study of shared clonotypes between healthy human individuals. Study-wide context: Donor ages ranged 18 to 49 years: a couple of women, a few men.

The repertoire was sequenced with immunoSEQ multiplex PCR; TCRdb's copy has only in-frame clones and lacks some. The sample has 2 million to 2.5 million clones, roughly 95% seen once. The germline V gene has CDR1 SGDLS and CDR2 YYNGEE. The ends lost 3 bases at V and 6 bases at J; junction bases unmatched: 4. The CDR3 sequence is 14 residues long. Material for sequencing was naive CD4+ T cells sorted from blood. Subset given: CD45RA+ positively selected. This chain connects TRBV9 to TRBJ1-5, with 9 nucleotides matching TRBD1. This receptor was identified in a man between 18 and 35 years old in good health. In nucleotides, the CDR3 is TGTGCCAGCAGCGATGGACAGGGGAGTCAGCCCCAGCATTTT. Protein sequence: CASSDGQGSQPQHF.